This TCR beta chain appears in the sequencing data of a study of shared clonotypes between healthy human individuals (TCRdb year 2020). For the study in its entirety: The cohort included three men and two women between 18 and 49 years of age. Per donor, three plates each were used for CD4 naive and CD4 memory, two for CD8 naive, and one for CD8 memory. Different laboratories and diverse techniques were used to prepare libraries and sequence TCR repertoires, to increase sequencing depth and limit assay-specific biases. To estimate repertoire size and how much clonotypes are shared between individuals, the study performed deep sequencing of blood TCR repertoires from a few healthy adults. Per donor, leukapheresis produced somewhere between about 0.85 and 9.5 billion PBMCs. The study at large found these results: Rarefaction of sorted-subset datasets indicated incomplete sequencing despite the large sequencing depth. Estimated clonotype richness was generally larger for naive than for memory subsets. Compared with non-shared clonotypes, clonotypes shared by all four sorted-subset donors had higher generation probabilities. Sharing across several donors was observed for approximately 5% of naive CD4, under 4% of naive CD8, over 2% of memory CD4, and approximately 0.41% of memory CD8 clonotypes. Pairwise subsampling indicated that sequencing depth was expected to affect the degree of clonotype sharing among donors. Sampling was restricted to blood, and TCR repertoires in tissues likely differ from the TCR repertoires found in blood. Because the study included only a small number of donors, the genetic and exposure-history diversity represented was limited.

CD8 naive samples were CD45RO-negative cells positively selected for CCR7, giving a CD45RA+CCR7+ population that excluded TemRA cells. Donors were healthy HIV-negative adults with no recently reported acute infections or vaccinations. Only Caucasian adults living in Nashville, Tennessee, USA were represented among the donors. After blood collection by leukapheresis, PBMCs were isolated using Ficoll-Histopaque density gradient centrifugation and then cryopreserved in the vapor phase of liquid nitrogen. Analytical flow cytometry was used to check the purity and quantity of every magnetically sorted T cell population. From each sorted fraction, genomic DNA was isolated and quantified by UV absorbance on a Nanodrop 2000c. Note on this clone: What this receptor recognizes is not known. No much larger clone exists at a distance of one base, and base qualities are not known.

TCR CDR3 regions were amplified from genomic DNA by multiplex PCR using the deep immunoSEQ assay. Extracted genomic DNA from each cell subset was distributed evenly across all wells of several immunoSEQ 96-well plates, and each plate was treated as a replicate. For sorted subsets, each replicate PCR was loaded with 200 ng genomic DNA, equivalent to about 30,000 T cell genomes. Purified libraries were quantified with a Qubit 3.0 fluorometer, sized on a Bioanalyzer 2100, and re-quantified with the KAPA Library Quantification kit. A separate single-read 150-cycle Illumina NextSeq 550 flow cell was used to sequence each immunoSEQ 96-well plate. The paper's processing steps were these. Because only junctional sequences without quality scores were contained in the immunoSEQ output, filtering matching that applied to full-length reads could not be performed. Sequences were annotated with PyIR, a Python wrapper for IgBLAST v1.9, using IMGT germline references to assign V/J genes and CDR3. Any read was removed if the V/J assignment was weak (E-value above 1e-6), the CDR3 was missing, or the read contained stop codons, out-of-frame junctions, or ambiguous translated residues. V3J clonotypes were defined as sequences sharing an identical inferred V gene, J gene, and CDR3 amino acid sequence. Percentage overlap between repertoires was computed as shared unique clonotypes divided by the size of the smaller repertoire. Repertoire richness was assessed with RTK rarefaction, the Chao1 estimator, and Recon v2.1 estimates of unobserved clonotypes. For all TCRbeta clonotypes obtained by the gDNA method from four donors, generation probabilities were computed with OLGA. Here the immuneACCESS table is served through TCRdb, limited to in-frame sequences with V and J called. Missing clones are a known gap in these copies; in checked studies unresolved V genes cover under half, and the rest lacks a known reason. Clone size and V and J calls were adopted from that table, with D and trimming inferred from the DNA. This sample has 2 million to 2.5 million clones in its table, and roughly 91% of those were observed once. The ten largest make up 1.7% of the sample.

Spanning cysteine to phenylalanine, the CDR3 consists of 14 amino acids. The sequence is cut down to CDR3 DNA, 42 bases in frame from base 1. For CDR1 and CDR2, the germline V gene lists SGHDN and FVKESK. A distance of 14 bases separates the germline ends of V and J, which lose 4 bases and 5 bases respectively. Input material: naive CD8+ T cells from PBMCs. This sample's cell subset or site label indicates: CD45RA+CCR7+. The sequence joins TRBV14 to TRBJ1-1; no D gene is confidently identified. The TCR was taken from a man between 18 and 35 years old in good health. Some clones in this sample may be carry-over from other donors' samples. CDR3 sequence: CASSPSGWRTEAFF. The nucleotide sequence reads TGTGCCAGCAGCCCGAGTGGGTGGAGGACTGAAGCTTTCTTT.